These 3 T cell receptor beta chains came from one sample sequenced in a study of T cells in Graves' hyperthyroidism and ophthalmopathy. RNA transcripts gave rise to amplified TCR beta CDR3 regions. With the HTBI primer set, the TCR CDR3 went through a first round of RT-PCR. MiXCR was run by TCRdb on the multiplex PCR reads, yielding one entry per CDR3 protein. The repertoire holds hundreds of thousands of distinct CDR3 sequences, around 38% seen once, with about 8.9% in the top ten. The sequencing input was blood. These receptors all come from a man in his late teens or twenties with Graves' hyperthyroidism.

The chain employs TRBV6-6 and TRBJ1-1; a possible D gene is TRBD1 (5 bases). The length of the CDR3 is 12 residues. Trimming stripped 6 bases from V and 13 bases from J, with 18 bases between. CDR1 and CDR2 (germline): MNHNY, SVGAGI (reference sequence). DNA of the CDR3: TGTGCCAGCAGCCGGACATCCGTCGGGGGTTTCTTT. Amino acids: CASSRTSVGGFF.

This clonotype has a handful of counts. For the CDR3, the DNA is TGTGCCAGCAGCGAGAGACAGGTTCCCTACGAGCAGTACTTC. It codes for CASSERQVPYEQYF. This rearrangement joins TRBV7-9 to TRBJ2-7, with D possibly matching TRBD1 (6 bases). CDR3 length: 14 residues. The germline V and J ends were trimmed by 5 bases and 2 bases, with 13 bases remaining between them. Germline CDR1 is SEHNR and CDR2 is FQNEAQ (reference sequence).

This clonotype was counted ten times or more. This sequence joins TRBV10-2 and TRBJ1-2; no firm D call. The CDR3 sequence is 16 residues long. Germline V gives CDR1 WSHSY, CDR2 SAAADI. Trimming left V 2 bases short and J 9 bases short, with 22 bases between. This chain's CDR3 is CASSEPSRGGLGSYTF. In DNA, the CDR3 is TGCGCCAGCAGTGAGCCCAGCCGAGGTGGCCTAGGGAGCTACACCTTC.